This T cell receptor (beta chain) was captured by sequencing in a study of shared clonotypes between healthy human individuals. Broader study findings: Clonotypes not shared had lower generation probabilities than those common to all four donors.

V was clipped by 5 bases and J by 2 bases; unmatched bases: 4. The germline V gene has CDR1 SGHNT and CDR2 YYREEE (reference sequence). The CDR3 length is 14 residues. Every subset had its genomic DNA shared out evenly among several immunoSEQ plates. The protocol was immunoSEQ multiplex PCR, while the TCRdb copy is restricted to in-frame clones and leaves out a portion. This sample has some 1,900,000 clones, with about 95% found just once. As for this clone: Its antigen is unidentified.

The naive CD8 population came from CD45RO-negative cells selected for CCR7, without terminally differentiated effector memory CD45RA+ cells. This receptor was obtained from a man younger than 35 in good health. What was sequenced was naive CD8+ T cells sorted from blood. The V and J genes are TRBV5-4 and TRBJ2-5, with 9 nucleotides matching TRBD1. CDR3 nucleotides: TGTGCCAGCAGACGACAGGGGGTACAAGAGACCCAGTACTTC. Translation: CASRRQGVQETQYF.